Detailed here is one T cell receptor beta chain. Germline CDR1 and CDR2: LGHDT and YNNKEL (reference sequence). V lost 1 base and J 6 bases, leaving 10 bases between the germline ends. This CDR3 contains 14 residues. From the RT-PCR reads, TCRdb called clonotypes with MiXCR, one entry per CDR3 protein. Of hundreds of thousands of distinct CDR3 sequences detected, over 12% appear once; the ten largest clones hold roughly 4%. The sequence came from a female donor in good health, serving as a healthy control. The J gene is TRBJ2-1, the V gene TRBV3-1; perhaps TRBD1 as D (6 bases). Sequencing used memory CD4+ T cells from blood. The CDR3 loop reads CASSQGTAVNEQFF. As DNA, the CDR3 is TGTGCCAGCAGCCAAGGGACAGCGGTCAATGAGCAGTTCTTC.